Below are 17 T cell receptor beta chains sequenced from a single sample in a study of T-cell reconstitution after alpha-beta-depleted transplantation in children. Study findings and constraints: Several hundred rapidly expanded clones from non-depleted graft cells reportedly supplied alpha-beta T cells about two months post-transplant.

These TCRs are of unknown antigen specificity. Unique molecular identifiers were built into the TCRbeta library. TCRdb reprocessed the PCR reads via MiXCR and lists one record per CDR3 protein. The data contain about 32,000 distinct CDR3 sequences, approximately 6.5% of them singletons. The sequencing used peripheral blood, collected 60 days after TCRalphabeta/CD19-depleted stem cell transplant. These receptors all come from a child in the first two years of life who had a stem cell transplant for acute myeloid leukemia, so the T cells may come from the graft donor.

This clonotype showed up many times. The rearrangement links TRBV29-1 to TRBJ2-7, with a weak D call TRBD2 (6 bases). There are 12 residues in the CDR3. The V end was cut by 4 bases, the J end by 5 bases, with 12 bases between. The germline V gene encodes CDR1 SQVTM and CDR2 ANQGSEA. This CDR3 is CSVGQGGNEQYF. In nucleotides, the CDR3 is TGCAGCGTTGGGCAGGGAGGCAACGAGCAGTACTTC.

Many counts were recorded for this clonotype. The genes are TRBV20-1 and TRBJ1-5; the match to TRBD1 covers 9 bases. The CDR3 is 14 amino acids. J gave up 6 bases and V 5 bases, and 8 bases lay outside the gene matches. Germline V gene sequence: CDR1 DFQATT, CDR2 SNEGSKA (reference sequence). The CDR3 DNA follows: TGCAGTGCTCCCGGGACAGGGAAAGGTCAGCCCCAGCATTTT. This sequence encodes CSAPGTGKGQPQHF.

This clonotype has a count of ten or more. The J gene is TRBJ2-1, the V gene TRBV10-3; possible D gene TRBD1, 6 bases. The CDR3 runs 12 residues. Germline-derived CDR1 and CDR2 are ENHRY and SYGVKD. V dropped 6 bases and J dropped 14 bases, with 17 bases sitting between them. For the CDR3, the DNA is TGTGCCATCAGCCAGGGGAGCGGTGTGGAGTTCTTC. Translating it yields CAISQGSGVEFF.

This clonotype was seen many times. This chain joins TRBV10-3 and TRBJ1-6, with 7 bases lining up with TRBD1. The V and J ends lost 8 bases and 7 bases, in that order; junction bases with no gene match: 8. The germline gives CDR1 ENHRY, CDR2 SYGVKD. This CDR3 comprises 14 residues. CDR3 protein: CAIGRQGANSPLHF. CDR3 nucleotides: TGTGCCATCGGGCGACAGGGCGCCAATTCACCCCTCCACTTT.

The chain uses TRBV6-1 and TRBJ1-5; possibly TRBD1 for D (5 bases). Between the trimmed V and J ends, which lost 3 bases and 7 bases, there was a span of 7 bases. The CDR3 runs to 12 residues. Per the germline V gene, CDR1 is MNHNS and CDR2 is SASEGT. The CDR3 coding sequence is TGTGCCAGCAGTGACGGGGGACAGCCCCAGCATTTT. Its protein is CASSDGGQPQHF.

In its sample, this clonotype was seen many times. V and J are TRBV29-1 and TRBJ1-2, with D possibly being TRBD1 (5 bases). V lost 4 bases and J lost 8, with 14 bases in between. This CDR3 is built from 12 residues. Germline V gene data show CDR1 as SQVTM and CDR2 as ANQGSEA. CDR3: CSVGGSGRGYTF. The CDR3 coding sequence is TGCAGCGTTGGGGGTTCGGGGCGCGGCTACACCTTC.

At least ten counts were recorded for this clonotype. The chain combines TRBV25-1 with TRBJ2-5, with D uncertain. Trimming removed 6 bases at V and 7 bases at J, with 9 bases between. CDR1 is MGHDK, CDR2 SYGVNS, per germline. The CDR3 is 11 residues long. The CDR3 region has the DNA TGTGCCAGCAGCCTCCTGGGGACCCAGTACTTC. Protein sequence: CASSLLGTQYF.

Ten or more counts support this clonotype. The chain couples TRBV7-2 to TRBJ2-5; no clear D gene. Germline CDR1 SGHTA, CDR2 FQGNSA. The CDR3 runs to 14 residues. Trimming shortened V by 2 bases and J by 1 base, and 8 bases separated the two germline ends. This chain's CDR3 is CASSLPGFQETQYF. CDR3 DNA sequence: TGTGCCAGCAGCTTACCGGGTTTCCAAGAGACCCAGTACTTC.

This rearrangement joins TRBV13 to TRBJ2-3, with D possibly being TRBD2 (6 bases). The CDR3 consists of 15 residues. V was clipped by 5 bases and J by 2 bases, with 14 bases between them. Germline loops: CDR1 PRHDT, CDR2 FYEKMQ (reference sequence). The DNA for the CDR3 is TGTGCCAGCAGCCCCGGAGGGGAAGACACAGATACGCAGTATTTT. Translated, it gives CASSPGGEDTDTQYF.

This clonotype was detected many times. Here the CDR3 reads CSARPSGGPGHEQYF. For the CDR3, the DNA is TGCAGTGCCCGCCCTAGCGGGGGCCCTGGCCACGAGCAGTACTTC. The V call is TRBV20-1, the J call TRBJ2-7; the match to TRBD2 covers 10 bases. The CDR3 is 15 residues long. V lost 6 bases to trimming and J lost 5 bases; unmatched junction nucleotides: 13. Germline assignment: CDR1 DFQATT and CDR2 SNEGSKA (reference sequence).

This clonotype was seen ten or more times. This chain connects TRBV5-1 to TRBJ1-2; D not resolved. This CDR3 comprises 12 residues. Germline values: CDR1 SGHRS, CDR2 YFSETQ. Trimming took off 7 bases at V and 5 bases at J, with 12 bases between the two ends. The CDR3 loop is CASSDDPYGYTF. CDR3 in DNA: TGCGCCAGCTCTGATGACCCGTATGGCTACACCTTC.

A remark on this clonotype: This may stem from a read error, because a much larger clone lies one nucleotide away. V and J are TRBV2 and TRBJ2-1; D unresolved. V gave up 8 bases and J gave up 8 bases, with 19 bases separating them. Germline V gene data show CDR1 as SNHLY and CDR2 as FYNNEI. The CDR3 length is 14 residues. In DNA, the CDR3 is TGTGCCAGCGCCGGAGCTAACGCAAGCCATGAGCAGTTCTTC. It specifies CASAGANASHEQFF. Supplemented by reference TRBV2 and TRBJ2-1, the full variable domain reads EPEVTQTPSHQVTQMGQEVILRCVPISNHLYFYWYRQILGQKVEFLVSFYNNEISEKSEIFDDQFSVERPDGSNFTLKIRSTKLEDSAMYFCASAGANASHEQFFGPGTRLTVL.

In its sample, this clonotype was seen many times. V is TRBV4-1 and J is TRBJ1-4; perhaps TRBD1 as D (5 bases). The germline V gene has CDR1 MGHRA and CDR2 YSYEKL. Trimming removed 5 bases from V and 4 bases from J, with 14 bases in between. The length of the CDR3 is 15 residues. The DNA for the CDR3 is TGCGCCAGCAGCGCCCGGGGGAACCGTAATGAAAAACTGTTTTTT. It encodes CASSARGNRNEKLFF.

The sample holds many counts of this clonotype. The chain uses TRBV7-2 and TRBJ1-2; 8 nucleotides align to TRBD1. J lost 0 bases, V lost 1 base, and 1 base had no gene match. Germline CDR1 is SGHTA and CDR2 is FQGNSA. The CDR3 totals 15 residues. This CDR3 is CASSLGQGPNYGYTF. The CDR3 DNA follows: TGTGCCAGCAGCTTAGGACAGGGGCCTAACTATGGCTACACCTTC.

This clonotype was found a few times. The chain carries TRBV6-5 and TRBJ1-2; D may be TRBD1 (5 bases). CDR1 is MNHEY and CDR2 is SVGAGI in the germline V gene. Trimming cost V 0 bases and J 7 bases, with 9 bases left between them. The CDR3 runs 13 residues. CDR3 amino acids: CASSYSGTGGYTF. The CDR3 region has the DNA TGTGCCAGCAGTTACTCGGGGACCGGTGGCTACACCTTC.

This clonotype was detected only a few times. This chain uses TRBV4-3 with TRBJ2-7; D is unclear. V was cut by 2 bases and J by 2 bases, with 16 bases left in between. The CDR3 covers 16 residues. Germline values: CDR1 LGHNA, CDR2 YSLEER. As DNA, the CDR3 is TGCGCCAGCAGCCAAATATGGGGTGGTGGGGCCTACGAGCAGTACTTC. It translates to CASSQIWGGGAYEQYF.

This clonotype has ten or more counts. The chain recombines TRBV27 with TRBJ1-1; perhaps TRBD1 as D (6 bases). V dropped 5 bases and J dropped 0 bases, with 13 bases sitting between them. The CDR3 loop spans 15 amino acids. Germline lookup yields CDR1 MNHEY and CDR2 SMNVEV (reference sequence). The CDR3, as DNA: TGTGCCAGCAGTCCACCCAGGGGCCTGAACACTGAAGCTTTCTTT. Residues: CASSPPRGLNTEAFF.